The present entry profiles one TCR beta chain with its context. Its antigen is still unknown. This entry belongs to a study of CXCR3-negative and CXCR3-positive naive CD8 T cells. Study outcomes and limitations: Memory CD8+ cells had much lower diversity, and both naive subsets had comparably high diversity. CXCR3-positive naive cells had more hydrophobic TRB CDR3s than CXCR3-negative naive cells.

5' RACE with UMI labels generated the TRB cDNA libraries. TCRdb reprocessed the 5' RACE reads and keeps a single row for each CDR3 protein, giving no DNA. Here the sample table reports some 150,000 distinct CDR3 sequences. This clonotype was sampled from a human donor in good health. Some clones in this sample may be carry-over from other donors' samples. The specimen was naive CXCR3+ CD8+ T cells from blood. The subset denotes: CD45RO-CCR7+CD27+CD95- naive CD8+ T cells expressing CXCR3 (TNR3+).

The chain's CDR3 is CSAGQLAYNEQFF. J is TRBJ2-1 and V is TRBV20-1; the TCRdb D gene call, TRBD2, has no DNA to confirm it. Germline loops: CDR1 DFQATT, CDR2 SNEGSKA (reference sequence). There are 13 residues in the CDR3.